This is a list of T cell receptor beta chains from one sample in a study of cytomegalovirus exposure and HLA in healthy donors. Sequenced by immunoSEQ multiplex PCR; TCRdb stores in-frame clones only, minus some. Found here are fewer than 150,000 clones, over 75% of them singletons; the top ten hold approximately 2%. The sample consisted of PBMCs. The receptor set was obtained from a man aged 25 to 40 in good health and CMV-seronegative. The CDR3 runs from the conserved cysteine through the conserved F or W. A D gene is named only where the DNA matches it firmly. Size is stated for part of the rows, as once, few or many counts, or as a class when the clone is expanded.

CDR3 length | D gene | J gene | clone size | V gene | CDR3 protein | CDR3 DNA
14 | - | TRBJ2-7 | few | TRBV27 | CASSLRGPTYEQYF | TGTGCCAGCAGTTTAAGAGGGCCAACCTACGAGCAGTACTTC
16 | TRBD1 | TRBJ2-7 | once | TRBV19 | CASSSFGDRGRNEQYF | TGTGCCAGTAGCTCCTTCGGGGACAGGGGAAGGAATGAGCAGTACTTC
17 | - | TRBJ1-6 | - | TRBV4-1 | CASSLRSPGGELAPLHF | TGCGCCAGCAGCCTCCGATCCCCTGGGGGGGAGCTGGCACCCCTCCACTTT
13 | - | TRBJ1-1 | - | TRBV28 | CASSLEVVAEAFF | TGTGCCAGCAGTTTGGAGGTGGTGGCTGAAGCTTTCTTT
16 | TRBD1 | TRBJ2-7 | few | TRBV6-5 | CASSYSAGQGPYEQYF | TGTGCCAGCAGTTACTCAGCGGGACAGGGTCCCTACGAGCAGTACTTC
14 | - | TRBJ1-1 | - | TRBV29-1 | CSGGLQGAATEAFF | TGCAGCGGGGGATTGCAAGGGGCGGCCACTGAAGCTTTCTTT
13 | - | TRBJ1-1 | - | TRBV11-3 | CASSLSGNTEAFF | TGTGCCAGCAGCTTAAGTGGCAACACTGAAGCTTTCTTT
14 | TRBD1 | TRBJ1-2 | - | TRBV28 | CASSSAGGGSVYTF | TGTGCCAGCAGTTCAGCAGGGGGTGGCTCGGTCTACACCTTC
16 | TRBD1 | TRBJ1-2 | - | TRBV10-3 | CAIRDRGVRANYGYTF | TGTGCCATCAGGGACAGGGGGGTTAGGGCTAACTATGGCTACACCTTC
15 | TRBD2 | TRBJ2-3 | - | TRBV28 | CASSPTSGRTDTQYF | TGTGCCAGCAGTCCGACTAGCGGGAGGACAGATACGCAGTATTTT
11 | TRBD1 | TRBJ1-1 | - | TRBV2 | CASRKDREAFF | TGTGCCAGCAGGAAGGACAGGGAAGCTTTCTTT